Below, 26 T cell receptor beta chains from the same sample are listed, as sequenced in a study of CD8+ T cells in alopecia areata. Treatment denoted: oral pan-JAK inhibitor, 5-10 mg twice daily. Extraction of RNA preceded its reverse transcription into cDNA, which served as the sequencing template. Repertoires were generated with immunoSEQ multiplex PCR, while TCRdb's copy carries only in-frame clones and drops some. The sample holds approximately 180,000 clones, approximately 55% seen once. Source: CD8+ T cells sorted from blood, taken at week 24, from a patient treated with tofacitinib. The receptors derive from a human donor with alopecia areata.

The V gene is TRBV7-8, the J gene TRBJ2-2; no definite D call. This CDR3 is 12 amino acids long. Germline V gene lookup returns CDR1 SGHVS and CDR2 FQNEAQ. V lost 1 base to trimming and J lost 10 bases, with 7 bases between them. The CDR3 sequence: CASSLEDAELFF. The CDR3, as DNA: TGTGCCAGCAGCTTAGAAGATGCGGAGCTGTTTTTT. Complete variable domain (other parts from reference TRBV7-8 and TRBJ2-2): GAGVSQSPRYKVAKRGQDVALRCDPISGHVSLFWYQQALGQGPEFLTYFQNEAQLDKSGLPSDRFFAERPEGSVSTLKIQRTQQEDSAVYLCASSLEDAELFFGEGSRLTVL.

The rearrangement uses TRBV30 and TRBJ1-2; possible D gene TRBD1, 6 bases. The V end lost 6 bases, the J end lost 4 bases, and 21 bases lay between the germline ends. This CDR3 is 15 amino acids long. CDR1 and CDR2 from the germline V gene are GTSNPN and SVGIG (reference sequence). The CDR3: CACTYSRQDPYGYTF. CDR3 nucleotides: TGTGCCTGCACATACTCCCGACAGGATCCCTATGGCTACACCTTC.

The rearrangement links TRBV27 to TRBJ2-7; TRBD1 matches at 9 bases. There are 15 residues in the CDR3. Germline CDR1 is MNHEY and CDR2 is SMNVEV (reference sequence). The V segment lost 6 bases and the J segment 5 bases; nucleotides outside the gene matches: 11. As DNA, the CDR3 is TGTGCCAGCAGCCCCTATGGGACAGGGATAGACGAGCAGTACTTC. Amino acid sequence: CASSPYGTGIDEQYF.

The chain has TRBV10-3 and TRBJ1-2; D unresolved. The germline V and J ends were trimmed by 7 bases and 3 bases, with 24 bases remaining between them. This CDR3 comprises 17 residues. Per the germline V gene, CDR1 is ENHRY and CDR2 is SYGVKD. The CDR3 spells CAITEFGPERSDYGYTF. For the CDR3, the DNA is TGTGCCATCACCGAGTTCGGCCCGGAGAGATCTGACTATGGCTACACCTTC.

This chain connects TRBV4-3 to TRBJ1-2; no reliable D call. In germline, CDR1 is LGHNA, CDR2 YSLEER. The CDR3 length is 15 residues. The V and J ends lost 0 bases and 8 bases respectively, with 16 bases between them. The CDR3 protein is CASSQDRSGEGGYTF. CDR3 DNA: TGCGCCAGCAGCCAAGATCGTTCCGGGGAAGGCGGCTACACCTTC.

This clone showed up just a few times. The rearrangement uses TRBV29-1 and TRBJ1-2, with D possibly matching TRBD1 (5 bases). The CDR3 is made up of 13 amino acids. Germline CDR1 SQVTM, CDR2 ANQGSEA. Trimming stripped 8 bases from V and 6 bases from J, with 19 bases between. The CDR3 DNA follows: TGCAGCTCCGACAGTGTTCAGGGTAATGGCTACACCTTC. Protein: CSSDSVQGNGYTF. Using reference TRBV29-1 and TRBJ1-2 for the parts outside the CDR3, the full variable domain is SAVISQKPSRDICQRGTSLTIQCQVDSQVTMMFWYRQQPGQSLTLIATANQGSEATYESGFVIDKFPISRPNLTFSTLTVSNMSPEDSSIYLCSSDSVQGNGYTFGSGTRLTVV.

V is TRBV15 and J is TRBJ1-1, with D unclear. The V and J ends lost 0 bases and 0 bases respectively, with 8 bases between them. The V gene's germline CDR1 is LNHNV and CDR2 YYDKDF (reference sequence). There are 15 residues in the CDR3. Written as DNA, the CDR3 is TGTGCCACCAGCAGAGATCGTAAGGTGAACACTGAAGCTTTCTTT. Its protein is CATSRDRKVNTEAFF. Using reference TRBV15 and TRBJ1-1 for the parts outside the CDR3, the full variable domain is DAMVIQNPRYQVTQFGKPVTLSCSQTLNHNVMYWYQQKSSQAPKLLFHYYDKDFNNEADTPDNFQSRRPNTSFCFLDIRSPGLGDTAMYLCATSRDRKVNTEAFFGQGTRLTVV.

This clone was counted between two and nine times. One end of the junction fails to match germline, which may point to a read error. This chain joins TRBV2 and TRBJ2-3; 12 bases are a match to TRBD2. The CDR3 covers 15 residues. From germline, CDR1 is SNHLY and CDR2 FYNNEI. The CDR3 sequence: CASSEGLAGTDTQYF. The CDR3 DNA reads TGTGCCAGCAGCGAAGGACTAGCGGGGACAGATACGCAGTATTTT.

The chain combines TRBV13 with TRBJ1-2, with 7 nucleotides matching TRBD1. The CDR3 is made up of 14 amino acids. The germline V gene has CDR1 PRHDT and CDR2 FYEKMQ (reference sequence). Losses at the gene ends were 5 bases for V and 4 bases for J; bases not matched to a gene: 7. The CDR3 DNA reads TGTGCCAGCAGCCTCGGTCGACAGGGCTATGGCTACACCTTC. This translates into CASSLGRQGYGYTF.

The rearrangement uses TRBV29-1 and TRBJ1-2; 7 bases agree with TRBD1. This CDR3 is 15 amino acids long. J was trimmed by 3 bases and V by 3 bases; bases with no gene match: 10. The germline CDR1 and CDR2 sequences are SQVTM and ANQGSEA. The CDR3 sequence: CSVEGQTREDYGYTF. The CDR3 DNA is TGCAGCGTTGAGGGACAGACTAGGGAGGACTATGGCTACACCTTC.

This chain uses TRBV7-9 with TRBJ1-2; D is undetermined. This CDR3 is built from 15 residues. Germline CDR1 and CDR2: SEHNR and FQNEAQ (reference sequence). The V end lost 4 bases, the J end lost 1 base, and 13 bases lay between the germline ends. For the CDR3, the DNA is TGTGCCAGCAGCTCCAGCGAGGGAGTTAACTATGGCTACACCTTC. This gives the protein CASSSSEGVNYGYTF.

This clone came up a few times. This chain links TRBV7-3 with TRBJ2-7, with 9 bases fitting TRBD2. J lost 2 bases, V lost 5 bases, and 1 base had no gene match. This CDR3 spans 13 amino acids. Germline-derived CDR1 and CDR2 are SGHTA and FQGTGA. Here the CDR3 DNA reads TGTGCCAGCAGCCCTAGCGGGGCCTACGAGCAGTACTTC. Amino acid sequence: CASSPSGAYEQYF.

This rearrangement joins TRBV29-1 to TRBJ1-2; 10 bases are a match to TRBD1. Germline V gives CDR1 SQVTM, CDR2 ANQGSEA. V lost 4 bases, J lost 7 bases, and 3 bases stayed unmatched. The CDR3 loop spans 12 amino acids. The CDR3 here is CSVVGTGAGYTF. In DNA, the CDR3 is TGCAGCGTTGTCGGGACAGGGGCTGGCTACACCTTC. The full variable domain, rest sourced from reference TRBV29-1 and TRBJ1-2, is SAVISQKPSRDICQRGTSLTIQCQVDSQVTMMFWYRQQPGQSLTLIATANQGSEATYESGFVIDKFPISRPNLTFSTLTVSNMSPEDSSIYLCSVVGTGAGYTFGSGTRLTVV.

Concerning this clone itself: Other DNA sequences in the sample encode the same CDR3. This CDR3 is CAWSEGTSGNTIYF. Here the CDR3 DNA reads TGTGCCTGGAGTGAGGGGACCTCTGGAAACACCATATATTTT. The chain has TRBV30 and TRBJ1-3, with D possibly being TRBD1 (5 bases). The CDR3 has 14 residues. CDR1 GTSNPN and CDR2 SVGIG come from the germline V gene (reference sequence). The V gene lost 1 base and the J gene lost 0 bases, with 7 bases spanning the gap.

The chain has TRBV11-2 and TRBJ2-7; 8 bases match TRBD2. V lost 4 bases to trimming and J lost 3 bases; unmatched junction nucleotides: 5. CDR3 length: 14 amino acids. Germline V CDR1 and CDR2: SGHAT, FQNNGV. The CDR3 is CASSSSAGGYEQYF. As DNA, the CDR3 is TGTGCCAGCAGCTCGTCTGCGGGGGGCTACGAGCAGTACTTC.

The chain joins TRBV4-1 to TRBJ2-3, with D perhaps TRBD2 (5 bases). The CDR3 extends over 14 amino acids. Trimming took off 0 bases at V and 6 bases at J, with 10 bases between the two ends. Germline CDR1 reads MGHRA; CDR2 reads YSYEKL. CDR3 loop: CASSQDRSGDTQYF. The CDR3 DNA reads as TGCGCCAGCAGCCAAGACCGGTCGGGGGATACGCAGTATTTT.

The rearrangement joins TRBV5-6 to TRBJ1-1; D is ambiguous. Germline V lookup: CDR1 SGHDT, CDR2 YYEEEE. This CDR3 contains 13 residues. The ends were cut back, 4 bases at V and 1 base at J, with 8 bases in the middle. The CDR3 DNA sequence: TGTGCCAGCAGCCCGTATAAGAACACTGAAGCTTTCTTT. Residues: CASSPYKNTEAFF.

This sequence joins TRBV30 and TRBJ2-3, with TRBD2 matching 8 bases. V shed 0 bases, J shed 3 bases, and the junction held 5 bases outside the gene matches. CDR1 and CDR2 from the germline V gene are GTSNPN and SVGIG (reference sequence). The length of the CDR3 is 15 residues. The CDR3 DNA reads TGTGCCTGGAGTGTAACAGGGACTAGTACAGATACGCAGTATTTT. This translates into CAWSVTGTSTDTQYF.

The V call is TRBV11-2, the J call TRBJ2-3; no firm D call. The CDR3 runs 12 residues. Trimming cost V 5 bases and J 2 bases, with 5 bases left between them. CDR1 and CDR2 from the germline V gene are SGHAT and FQNNGV. The CDR3 loop reads CASSLNTDTQYF. CDR3 DNA sequence: TGTGCCAGCAGCCTGAACACAGATACGCAGTATTTT.

The J gene is TRBJ1-2, the V gene TRBV19; D gene uncertain. In germline, CDR1 is LNHDA, CDR2 SQIVND (reference sequence). V gave up 11 bases and J gave up 6 bases, with 16 bases separating them. CDR3 size: 12 residues. The CDR3 coding sequence is TGTGCCGCCGACGGAGGGAGAGATGGCTACACCTTC. Its protein product is CAADGGRDGYTF.

The V and J genes are TRBV9 and TRBJ1-6; D possibly corresponds to TRBD1 (6 bases). CDR3 size: 16 residues. Germline V gene lookup returns CDR1 SGDLS and CDR2 YYNGEE. V shed 7 bases and J shed 9 bases, with 23 bases lying between them. CDR3 region: CASPRRGGPEVSPLHF. The CDR3 bases are TGTGCCAGCCCCAGAAGGGGGGGACCCGAGGTTTCACCCCTCCACTTT. Based on the CDR3 plus reference TRBV9 and TRBJ1-6, the full variable domain is DSGVTQTPKHLITATGQRVTLRCSPRSGDLSVYWYQQSLDQGLQFLIQYYNGEERAKGNILERFSAQQFPDLHSELNLSSLELGDSALYFCASPRRGGPEVSPLHFGNGTRLTVT.

The CDR3 DNA reads TGCGCCAGCAGTGAGGACAGGGAGAATCAGCCCCAGCATTTT. Translation: CASSEDRENQPQHF. The V gene is TRBV10-1, the J gene TRBJ1-5, with 7 bases identical to TRBD1. V gave up 2 bases and J gave up 4 bases; unmatched junction bases: 2. The CDR3 loop spans 14 amino acids. Germline V CDR1 and CDR2: WNHNN, SYGVQD (reference sequence).

V usage is TRBV7-6 and J usage is TRBJ2-3; 12 bases fit TRBD2. The V segment lost 1 base and the J segment 1 base; nucleotides outside the gene matches: 3. Germline loops: CDR1 SGHVS, CDR2 FNYEAQ. The CDR3 has 17 amino acids. As DNA, the CDR3 is TGTGCCAGCAGCTTAGGACTAGCGGGGGAAGGCACAGATACGCAGTATTTT. Encoded protein: CASSLGLAGEGTDTQYF.

The CDR3 protein is CASSRGPPDTQYF. The CDR3 DNA reads as TGCGCCAGCAGCAGGGGGCCTCCAGATACGCAGTATTTT. The chain is built from TRBV5-1 and TRBJ2-3; 7 bases agree with TRBD1. The CDR3 is 13 amino acids. The J segment lost 4 bases and the V segment lost 4 bases, leaving 3 bases of the junction unmatched. CDR1 and CDR2 from the germline V gene are SGHRS and YFSETQ.

This clone was found a few times. This rearrangement joins TRBV5-6 to TRBJ2-3, with 7 bases identical to TRBD2. The CDR3 is 19 amino acids. Unmatched junction bases numbered 14, after V lost 1 base and J lost 0 bases. Germline CDR1 reads SGHDT; CDR2 reads YYEEEE. The CDR3 DNA sequence: TGTGCCAGCAGCTTGTTCATCCAGCGGGGAGGATCGAGCACAGATACGCAGTATTTT. Protein sequence: CASSLFIQRGGSSTDTQYF.

The V gene is TRBV30, the J gene TRBJ2-1; 7 bases line up with TRBD1. V shed 7 bases and J 6 bases; nucleotides not matched to a gene: 12. The CDR3 is 14 amino acids. Germline V lookup: CDR1 GTSNPN, CDR2 SVGIG (reference sequence). CDR3 in DNA: TGTGCCTTCACGTCCGGGACAGCAGCCAATGAGCAGTTCTTC. This gives the protein CAFTSGTAANEQFF.